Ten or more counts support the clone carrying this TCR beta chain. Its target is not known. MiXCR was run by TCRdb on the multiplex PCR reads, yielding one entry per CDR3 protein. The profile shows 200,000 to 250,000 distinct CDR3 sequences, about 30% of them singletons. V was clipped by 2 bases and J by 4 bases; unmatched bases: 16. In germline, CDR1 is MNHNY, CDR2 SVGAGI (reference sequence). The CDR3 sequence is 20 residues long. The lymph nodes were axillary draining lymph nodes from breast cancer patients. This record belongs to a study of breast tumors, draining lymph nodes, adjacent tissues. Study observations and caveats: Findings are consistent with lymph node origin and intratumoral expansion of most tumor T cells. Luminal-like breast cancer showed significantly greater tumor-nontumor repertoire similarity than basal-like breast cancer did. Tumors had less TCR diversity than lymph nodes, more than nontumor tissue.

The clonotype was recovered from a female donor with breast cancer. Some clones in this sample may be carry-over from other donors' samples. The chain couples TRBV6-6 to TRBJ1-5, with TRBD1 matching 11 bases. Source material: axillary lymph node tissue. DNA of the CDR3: TGTGCCAGCAGTTACCCTCAAGGGACAGGGGGTACCATACGGAATCAGCCCCAGCATTTT. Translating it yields CASSYPQGTGGTIRNQPQHF.